This T cell receptor (beta chain) was documented in a study of blood T cell repertoires in COVID-19. The overall study: Researchers got acute and convalescent COVID-19 samples from the United States, Italy and Spain. Sample material is recorded as cDNA or gDNA derived from T cells, B-cell-depleted T cells, or PBMCs.

Only in-frame clones appear in the TCRdb table, and some are missing; sequencing was by immunoSEQ multiplex PCR. This sample has about 170,000 clones, with around 80% found just once. Individuals aged roughly 18 to 100 years were recruited from 20 to 25 US areas. Donors were grouped by their self-reported clinical history. This receptor was taken from a woman aged 70 to 79 in a cohort exposed to, infected with or recovered from COVID-19 (not recorded which). The sample taken for sequencing was PBMCs or T cells enriched from blood (not recorded which).

The CDR3 coding sequence is TGCGCCAGCAGTGAGTCGACTTGGAGGACCCAGTACTTC. It codes for CASSESTWRTQYF. The chain couples TRBV10-2 to TRBJ2-5; no reliable D call. Between the trimmed V and J ends, which lost 0 bases and 7 bases, there was a span of 9 bases. The CDR3 is 13 amino acids. Germline V lookup: CDR1 WSHSY, CDR2 SAAADI.